This TCR beta chain originates from a study of shared clonotypes between healthy human individuals. The CDR3 has 16 amino acids. Germline CDR1 is SEHNR and CDR2 is FQNEAQ (reference sequence). V shed 2 bases and J 5 bases; nucleotides not matched to a gene: 8. Per the authors' pipeline: Junction-only sequences produced by ImmunoSEQ had no quality scores, so filtering differed. The method was immunoSEQ multiplex PCR; TCRdb's version includes in-frame clones alone and lacks a portion of them. Clone size and the V and J calls come from that table; the DNA yielded D and trimming. The sample records millions of clones, approximately 93% being singletons.

The TCR originated in a man aged 18 to 29 in good health. Some clones in this sample may be carry-over from other donors' samples. The material sequenced was naive CD4+ T cells from PBMCs. As for subset: CD45RA+ positively selected. The V gene is TRBV7-9, the J gene TRBJ2-2, with 7 bases lining up with TRBD1. The CDR3 sequence is CASSLLAGTVTGELFF. In DNA form, the CDR3 reads TGTGCCAGCAGCTTATTGGCAGGGACAGTTACCGGGGAGCTGTTTTTT.